This is a list of T cell receptor beta chains from one sample in a study of T cells in Graves' hyperthyroidism and ophthalmopathy. TCRdb reprocessed the multiplex PCR reads with MiXCR, giving one entry per CDR3 protein. The profile covers around 350,000 distinct CDR3 sequences, with over 10% appearing a single time and around 9.2% taken by the ten largest. The sample was blood. These TCRs come from a woman in her late teens or twenties with Graves' hyperthyroidism. Each CDR3 is given with its conserved first and last residue. A D gene is named only where the DNA matches it firmly. Not every row has a clone size; where given, it reads once, few, many or a size class.

>NA|TRBV3-1|many|TRBJ2-3
CATGAPGTLPPDTQYF
TGTGCCACCGGGGCCCCGGGCACTCTCCCCCCAGATACGCAGTATTTT
>NA|TRBV9|few|TRBJ1-2
CASSEQVSLNYGYTF
TGTGCCAGCAGCGAACAGGTTTCTCTCAACTATGGCTACACCTTC
>TRBD1|TRBV12-3/TRBV12-4|many|TRBJ2-5
CASSSTAGTGQETQYF
TGTGCCAGCAGCTCCACCGCCGGGACAGGCCAAGAGACCCAGTACTTC
>TRBD1|TRBV6-1|many|TRBJ2-7
CASSPDIQGYEQYF
TGTGCCAGCAGCCCCGACATACAGGGGTACGAGCAGTACTTC
>NA|TRBV14|few|TRBJ2-3
CASSHSFGTQYF
TGTGCCAGCAGCCATAGTTTCGGTACGCAGTATTTT
>NA|TRBV5-6|NA|TRBJ1-1
CASSLAGGSGGFF
TGTGCCAGCAGCTTGGCCGGAGGGTCGGGTGGTTTCTTT
>NA|TRBV18|many|TRBJ1-6
CASSPREKGYGSPLHF
TGTGCCAGCTCACCAAGGGAGAAGGGTTATGGTTCACCCCTCCACTTT
>NA|TRBV6-1|many|TRBJ2-1
CASSDLLRSYNEQFF
TGTGCCAGCAGCGACTTATTACGCTCCTACAATGAGCAGTTCTTC
>NA|TRBV12-3/TRBV12-4|many|TRBJ1-3
CASRPGLGGNTIYF
TGTGCCAGCAGGCCGGGACTAGGGGGAAACACCATATATTTT
>NA|TRBV12-3/TRBV12-4|many|TRBJ1-2
CASSQEGGPAPYGYTF
TGTGCCAGCAGTCAAGAAGGGGGGCCTGCGCCCTATGGCTACACCTTC
>NA|TRBV11-2|many|TRBJ2-7
CASSFLTGKSYEQYF
TGTGCCAGCAGCTTCCTAACAGGGAAGTCCTACGAGCAGTACTTC
>NA|TRBV11-2|many|TRBJ1-1
CASSLEAELEAFF
TGTGCCAGCAGCTTAGAAGCAGAACTTGAAGCTTTCTTT
>NA|TRBV15|many|TRBJ1-2
CATSVDPGRINYGYTF
TGTGCCACCAGCGTCGACCCGGGACGGATAAACTATGGCTACACCTTC
>TRBD2|TRBV3-1|NA|TRBJ2-7
CASSQEKLAGDHEQYF
TGTGCCAGCAGCCAAGAAAAACTAGCGGGAGACCACGAGCAGTACTTC
>NA|TRBV6-2/TRBV6-3|many|TRBJ2-7
CASSYPTGPSYEQYF
TGTGCCAGCAGTTACCCCACAGGGCCCTCCTACGAGCAGTACTTC
>NA|TRBV20-1|few|TRBJ1-1
CSATGRGTEAFF
TGCAGTGCTACAGGGCGGGGCACTGAAGCTTTCTTT
>TRBD1|TRBV6-1|many|TRBJ1-2
CASRVPRPGQVHYGYTF
TGTGCCAGCAGAGTCCCCCGACCGGGACAGGTACACTATGGCTACACCTTC
>TRBD2|TRBV27|many|TRBJ2-1
CASSPTAGTSGISYNEQFF
TGTGCCAGCAGTCCAACCGCCGGGACTAGCGGCATCTCCTACAATGAGCAGTTCTTC
>NA|TRBV5-8|many|TRBJ2-5
CASTSFRGAGTQYF
TGTGCCAGCACCTCGTTTCGGGGTGCAGGAACCCAGTACTTC
>TRBD1|TRBV6-1|NA|TRBJ1-6
CASSFGTGFNSPLHF
TGTGCCAGCAGCTTCGGGACAGGGTTTAATTCACCCCTCCACTTT
>TRBD2|TRBV27|many|TRBJ2-4
CASSLMTSGGPKNIQYF
TGTGCCAGCAGTTTAATGACTAGCGGGGGGCCGAAAAACATTCAGTACTTC
>TRBD2|TRBV19|NA|TRBJ2-2
CATTSGRAQNTGELFF
TGTGCCACCACTAGCGGGAGGGCCCAGAACACCGGGGAGCTGTTTTTT
>TRBD1|TRBV10-2|few|TRBJ1-5
CASSESRGQGNQPQHF
TGCGCCAGCAGTGAGTCACGCGGACAGGGGAATCAGCCCCAGCATTTT
>TRBD2|TRBV10-3|many|TRBJ2-5
CATTEGGSKETQYF
TGTGCCACAACGGAGGGCGGGAGCAAAGAGACCCAGTACTTC
>NA|TRBV7-2|many|TRBJ2-5
CASSVDAMRTQYF
TGTGCCAGCAGCGTCGACGCAATGCGGACCCAGTACTTC
>NA|TRBV28|many|TRBJ2-4
CASSLWGQTGNIQYF
TGTGCCAGCAGTTTATGGGGCCAAACTGGAAACATTCAGTACTTC
>NA|TRBV20-1|many|TRBJ2-1
CSARDRRRSSYNEQFF
TGCAGTGCTAGAGACCGGCGGAGAAGCTCCTACAATGAGCAGTTCTTC
>NA|TRBV11-2|many|TRBJ1-2
CASTNHDRPYGYTF
TGTGCCAGCACCAACCACGACAGGCCTTATGGCTACACCTTC
>NA|TRBV16|many|TRBJ1-2
CASSQRGGADGYTF
TGTGCCAGCAGCCAGCGGGGGGGAGCGGATGGCTACACCTTC
>NA|TRBV20-1|many|TRBJ1-6
CSAPPRAGSSYNSPLHF
TGCAGTGCCCCACCCCGGGCGGGGAGCTCCTATAATTCACCCCTCCACTTT
>TRBD1|TRBV5-6|many|TRBJ1-1
CASSLDRGDNTEAFF
TGTGCCAGCAGCTTGGACAGGGGGGACAACACTGAAGCTTTCTTT
>TRBD2|TRBV20-1|many|TRBJ2-1
CSAGAGGQNEQFF
TGCAGTGCTGGAGCGGGGGGGCAAAATGAGCAGTTCTTC
>NA|TRBV15|many|TRBJ2-3
CATSRAMEADTQYF
TGTGCCACCAGCAGAGCTATGGAAGCAGATACGCAGTATTTT
>TRBD1|TRBV19|many|TRBJ2-3
CASSTSGTGTDTQYF
TGTGCCAGTAGTACCTCAGGGACAGGAACAGATACGCAGTATTTT
>NA|TRBV7-7|few|TRBJ2-1
CASSPAAGGLNEQFF
TGTGCTAGCAGCCCCGCGGCAGGGGGACTCAATGAGCAGTTCTTC
>NA|TRBV7-2|many|TRBJ1-4
CASSFPPNEKLFF
TGTGCCAGCAGCTTCCCTCCTAATGAAAAACTGTTTTTT
>NA|TRBV28|many|TRBJ2-1
CASSFGTASYNEQFF
TGTGCCAGCAGTTTTGGGACTGCCTCCTACAATGAGCAGTTCTTC
>NA|TRBV10-3|few|TRBJ1-2
CAISVKAGTGPNYGYTF
TGTGCCATCAGTGTGAAGGCGGGGACCGGACCTAACTATGGCTACACCTTC
>TRBD2|TRBV7-2|NA|TRBJ2-5
CASSLGGLAGGRKTQYF
TGTGCCAGCAGCTTAGGTGGACTAGCGGGAGGGAGGAAGACCCAGTACTTC
>NA|TRBV28|many|TRBJ2-7
CASSPEIAEPGPEQYF
TGTGCCAGCAGTCCAGAGATAGCGGAACCTGGTCCCGAGCAGTACTTC
>TRBD2|TRBV28|many|TRBJ2-1
CASSLWPRSGAGNEQFF
TGTGCCAGCAGTTTGTGGCCCAGGAGCGGGGCGGGCAATGAGCAGTTCTTC
>NA|TRBV5-1|many|TRBJ2-7
CASSSNSPRVDEQYF
TGCGCCAGCAGCTCGAATTCCCCCCGGGTGGACGAGCAGTACTTC
>NA|TRBV2|many|TRBJ2-1
CASSEARDWADNEQFF
TGTGCCAGCAGTGAAGCCCGGGACTGGGCCGACAATGAGCAGTTCTTC
>NA|TRBV24-1|NA|TRBJ1-3
CATGPASSGNTIYF
TGTGCCACCGGCCCAGCCAGCTCTGGAAACACCATATATTTT
>TRBD1|TRBV5-1|many|TRBJ2-5
CASTRSGGGETQYF
TGCGCCAGCACTAGATCAGGGGGCGGAGAGACCCAGTACTTC
>NA|TRBV2|many|TRBJ1-2
CASSVDTNYGYTF
TGTGCCAGCAGTGTAGATACTAACTATGGCTACACCTTC
>NA|TRBV3-1|many|TRBJ2-5
CASSQVSAETQYF
TGTGCCAGCAGCCAAGTCTCGGCGGAGACCCAGTACTTC
>NA|TRBV9|NA|TRBJ2-5
CATSPPGGTQYF
TGTGCCACCAGCCCCCCCGGGGGGACCCAGTACTTC
>NA|TRBV5-1|few|TRBJ1-2
CASSLELPYVGYTF
TGCGCCAGCAGCTTGGAACTGCCCTATGTCGGCTACACCTTC
>TRBD1|TRBV12-3/TRBV12-4|many|TRBJ2-2
CASRSGTGIVSGELFF
TGTGCCAGCCGGAGTGGGACAGGGATAGTATCCGGGGAGCTGTTTTTT